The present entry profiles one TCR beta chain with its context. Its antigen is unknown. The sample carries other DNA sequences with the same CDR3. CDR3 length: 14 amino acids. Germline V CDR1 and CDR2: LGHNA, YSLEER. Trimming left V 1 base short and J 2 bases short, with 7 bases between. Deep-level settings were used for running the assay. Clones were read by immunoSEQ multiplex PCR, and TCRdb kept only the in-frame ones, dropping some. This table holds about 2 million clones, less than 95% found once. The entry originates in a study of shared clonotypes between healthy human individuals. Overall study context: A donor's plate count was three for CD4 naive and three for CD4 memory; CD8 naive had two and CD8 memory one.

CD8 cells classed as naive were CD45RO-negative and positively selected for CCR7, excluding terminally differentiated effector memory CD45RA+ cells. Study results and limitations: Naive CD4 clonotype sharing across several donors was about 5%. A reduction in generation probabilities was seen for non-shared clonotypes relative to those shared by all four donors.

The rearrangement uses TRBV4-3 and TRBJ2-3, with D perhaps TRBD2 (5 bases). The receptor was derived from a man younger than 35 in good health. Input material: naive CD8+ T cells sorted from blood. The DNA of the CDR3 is TGCGCCAGCAGCCAAGCGGGATCCACAGATACGCAGTATTTT. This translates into CASSQAGSTDTQYF.